This entry describes one T cell receptor beta chain. This sample is drawn from a study of blood T cells in healthy people across ages. A second about 6 to 12 cycle PCR used barcoded and J-beta primers. TCRdb re-called the 5' RACE reads with MiXCR, one entry per CDR3 protein. The sample consists of hundreds of thousands of distinct CDR3 sequences, around 24% of them appearing once. The ends lost 4 bases at V and 6 bases at J; junction bases unmatched: 6. Per the germline V gene, CDR1 is SQVTM and CDR2 is ANQGSEA. This CDR3 has 13 amino acids. The same sample was also studied in work on T cells of mothers and their children.

Sequenced input: blood. The sequence derives from a boy between 10 and 17 years old in good health. The chain couples TRBV29-1 to TRBJ1-2; 9 nucleotides match TRBD1. The CDR3 DNA is TGCAGCGTTGGGGACAGGGAGTTCCATGGCTACACCTTC. It is translated as CSVGDREFHGYTF.